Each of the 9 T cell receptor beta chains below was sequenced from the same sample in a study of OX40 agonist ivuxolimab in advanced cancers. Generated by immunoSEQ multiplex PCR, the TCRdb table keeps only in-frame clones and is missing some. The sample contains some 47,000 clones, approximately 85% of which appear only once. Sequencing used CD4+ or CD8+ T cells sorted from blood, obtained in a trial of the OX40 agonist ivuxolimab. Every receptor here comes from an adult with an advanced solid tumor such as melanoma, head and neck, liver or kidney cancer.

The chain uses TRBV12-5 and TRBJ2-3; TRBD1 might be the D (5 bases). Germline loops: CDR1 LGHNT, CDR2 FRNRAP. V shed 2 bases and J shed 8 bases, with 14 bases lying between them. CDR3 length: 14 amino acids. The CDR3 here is CASGLPTDSITQYF. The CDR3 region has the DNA TGTGCTAGTGGTTTGCCGACAGATTCGATTACGCAGTATTTT.

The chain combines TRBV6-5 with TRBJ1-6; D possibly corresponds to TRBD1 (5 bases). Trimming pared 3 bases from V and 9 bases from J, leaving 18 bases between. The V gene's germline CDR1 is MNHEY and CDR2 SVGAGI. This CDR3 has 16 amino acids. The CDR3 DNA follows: TGTGCCAGCAGTTATGCTACAGGCGGGTGGGGTTCACCCCTCCACTTT. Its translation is CASSYATGGWGSPLHF.

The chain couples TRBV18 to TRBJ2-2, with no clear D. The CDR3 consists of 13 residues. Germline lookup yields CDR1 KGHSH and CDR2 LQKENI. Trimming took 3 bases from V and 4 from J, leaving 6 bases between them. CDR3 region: CASSPQVTGELFF. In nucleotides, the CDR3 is TGTGCCAGCTCACCCCAGGTCACCGGGGAGCTGTTTTTT.

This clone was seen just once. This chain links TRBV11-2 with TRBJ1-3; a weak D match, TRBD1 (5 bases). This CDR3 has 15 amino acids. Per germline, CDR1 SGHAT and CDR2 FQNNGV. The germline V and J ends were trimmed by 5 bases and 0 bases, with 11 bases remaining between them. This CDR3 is CASSRTFSSGNTIYF. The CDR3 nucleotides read TGTGCCAGCAGCCGGACATTCTCCTCTGGAAACACCATATATTTT.

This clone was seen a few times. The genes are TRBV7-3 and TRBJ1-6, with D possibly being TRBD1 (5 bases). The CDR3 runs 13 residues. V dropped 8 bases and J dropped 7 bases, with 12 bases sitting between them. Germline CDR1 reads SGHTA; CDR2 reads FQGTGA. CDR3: CASATDYNSPLHF. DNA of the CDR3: TGTGCCAGCGCGACAGACTACAATTCACCCCTCCACTTT. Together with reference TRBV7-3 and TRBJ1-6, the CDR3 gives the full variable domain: GAGVSQTPSNKVTEKGKYVELRCDPISGHTALYWYRQSLGQGPEFLIYFQGTGAADDSGLPNDRFFAVRPEGSVSTLKIQRTERGDSAVYLCASATDYNSPLHFGNGTRLTVT.

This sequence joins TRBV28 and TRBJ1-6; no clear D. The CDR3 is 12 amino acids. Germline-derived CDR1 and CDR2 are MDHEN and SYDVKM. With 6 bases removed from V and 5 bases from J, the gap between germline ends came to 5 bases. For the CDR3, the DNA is TGTGCCAGCAGCATTAATAATTCACCCCTCCACTTT. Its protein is CASSINNSPLHF. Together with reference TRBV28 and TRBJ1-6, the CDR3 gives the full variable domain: DVKVTQSSRYLVKRTGEKVFLECVQDMDHENMFWYRQDPGLGLRLIYFSYDVKMKEKGDIPEGYSVSREKKERFSLILESASTNQTSMYLCASSINNSPLHFGNGTRLTVT.

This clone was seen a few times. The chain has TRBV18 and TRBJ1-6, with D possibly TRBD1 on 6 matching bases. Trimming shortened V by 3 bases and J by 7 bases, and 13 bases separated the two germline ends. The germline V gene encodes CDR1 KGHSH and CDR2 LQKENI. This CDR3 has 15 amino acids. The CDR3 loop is CASSPPQGVNSPLHF. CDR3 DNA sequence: TGTGCCAGCTCACCCCCACAGGGTGTGAATTCACCCCTCCACTTT.

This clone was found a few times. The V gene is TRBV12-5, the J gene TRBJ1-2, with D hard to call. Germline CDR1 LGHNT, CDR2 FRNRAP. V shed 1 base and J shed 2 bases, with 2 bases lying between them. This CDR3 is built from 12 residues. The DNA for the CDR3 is TGTGCTAGTGGTTTGGACAACTATGGCTACACCTTC. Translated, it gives CASGLDNYGYTF.

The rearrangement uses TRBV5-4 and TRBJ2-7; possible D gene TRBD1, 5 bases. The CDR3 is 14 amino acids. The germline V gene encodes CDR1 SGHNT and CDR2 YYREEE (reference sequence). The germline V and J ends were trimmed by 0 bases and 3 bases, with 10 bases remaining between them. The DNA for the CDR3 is TGTGCCAGCAGCTTGGCTGGCAGGGTCTACGAGCAGTACTTC. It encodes CASSLAGRVYEQYF.